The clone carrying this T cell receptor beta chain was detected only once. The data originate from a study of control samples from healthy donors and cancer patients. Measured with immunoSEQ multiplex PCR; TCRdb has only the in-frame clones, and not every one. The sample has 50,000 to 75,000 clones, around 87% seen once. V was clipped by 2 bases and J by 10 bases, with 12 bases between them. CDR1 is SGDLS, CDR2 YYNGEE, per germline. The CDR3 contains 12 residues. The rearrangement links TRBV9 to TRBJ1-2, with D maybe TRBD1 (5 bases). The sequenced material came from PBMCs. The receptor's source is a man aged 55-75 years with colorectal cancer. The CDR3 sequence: CASSVLRGTYTF. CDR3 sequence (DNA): TGTGCCAGCAGCGTTCTCCGCGGGACCTACACCTTC.